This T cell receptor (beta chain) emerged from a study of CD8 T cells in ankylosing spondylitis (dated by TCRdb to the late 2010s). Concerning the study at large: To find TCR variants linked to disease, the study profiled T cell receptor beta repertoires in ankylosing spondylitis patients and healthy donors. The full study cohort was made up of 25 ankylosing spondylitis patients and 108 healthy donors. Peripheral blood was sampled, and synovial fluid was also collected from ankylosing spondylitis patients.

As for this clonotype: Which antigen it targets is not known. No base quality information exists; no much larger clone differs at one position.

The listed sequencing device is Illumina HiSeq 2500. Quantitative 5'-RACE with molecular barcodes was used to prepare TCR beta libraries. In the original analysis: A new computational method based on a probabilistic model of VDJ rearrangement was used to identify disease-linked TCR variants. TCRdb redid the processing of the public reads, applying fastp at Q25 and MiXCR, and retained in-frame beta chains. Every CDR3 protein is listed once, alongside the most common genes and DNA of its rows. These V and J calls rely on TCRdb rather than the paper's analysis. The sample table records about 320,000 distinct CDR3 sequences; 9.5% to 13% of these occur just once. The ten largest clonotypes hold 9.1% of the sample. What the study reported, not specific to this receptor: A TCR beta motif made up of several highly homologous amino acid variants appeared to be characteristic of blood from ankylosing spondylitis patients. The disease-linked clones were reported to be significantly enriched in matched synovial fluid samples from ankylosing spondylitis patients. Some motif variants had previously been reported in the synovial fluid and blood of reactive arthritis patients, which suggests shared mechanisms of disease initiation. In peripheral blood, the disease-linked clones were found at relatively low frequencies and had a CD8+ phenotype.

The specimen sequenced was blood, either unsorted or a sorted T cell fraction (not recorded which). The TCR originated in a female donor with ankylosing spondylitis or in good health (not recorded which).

The nucleotides read TGCAGTGCTAGAGCGGGACTCCCGGCAAACACAGATACGCAGTATTTT. Its product reads: CSARAGLPANTDTQYF. This chain is built from TRBV20-1 and TRBJ2-3, and perhaps TRBD2 as D gene, on 6 matching bases. Taken from cysteine to phenylalanine, the CDR3 has 16 residues. Of all the DNA, just the CDR3 is kept, 48 bases in frame from base 1. V is clipped by 1 base and J by 2 bases, and the sequence between their germline boundaries is 16 bases long. CDR1 and CDR2 are drawn from the germline V gene (reference sequence): DFQATT, SNEGSKA.